In its sample, the clone carrying this T cell receptor (beta chain) was seen a few times. The antigen is unknown. These data come from a study of T cells in Graves' hyperthyroidism and ophthalmopathy. About the study: Peripheral blood was secured at the point of initial diagnosis, before any treatment. Regarding the study as a whole: Also found in blood were most expanded thyroid clonotypes above 0.001. Progression to ophthalmopathy was predicted a median of roughly seven months early.

Hyperthyroidism patients were newly diagnosed, had disease duration under 2 months, and were aged 18 to 65 years. What was amplified from RNA transcripts were TCR beta CDR3 regions. RT-PCR in the first round (using the HTBI primer set) targeted the TCR CDR3. TCRdb called the multiplex PCR reads again in MiXCR, with one record for every CDR3 protein. Among some 300,000 distinct CDR3 sequences listed, 10% to 15% were seen once. This TCR was recovered from a woman younger than 45 with Graves' hyperthyroidism that later progressed to Graves' ophthalmopathy. Specimen: blood.

CDR3: CAIRGLAEGADTQYF. In DNA form, the CDR3 reads TGTGCCATCAGGGGACTAGCGGAGGGGGCAGATACGCAGTATTTT. This chain connects TRBV10-3 to TRBJ2-3; 11 bases map to TRBD2. Per the germline V gene, CDR1 is ENHRY and CDR2 is SYGVKD. The CDR3 loop spans 15 amino acids. V lost 6 bases and J lost 4; bases outside the gene matches: 6.